The rows below give T cell receptor beta chains drawn from one sample of a study of shared clonotypes between healthy human individuals. Using immunoSEQ multiplex PCR, the repertoire was profiled, and TCRdb retains in-frame clones only, with some absent. The sample includes roughly 1,000,000 clones, 78% of them seen just once. The specimen was memory CD4+ T cells from PBMCs. Every receptor here comes from a young man in good health. Some clones in this sample may be carry-over from other donors' samples. Each CDR3 is given with its conserved first and last residue. A D gene is named only where the DNA matches it firmly. Rows give clone size only sometimes, using once, few, many, or a class for an expanded clone.

CDR3nt	CDR3aa	abundance	d_gene	v_gene	j_gene
TGTGCCAGCAGCTTAGACGACAGGGCCGAGCAGTACTTC	CASSLDDRAEQYF	.	TRBD1	TRBV11-3	TRBJ2-7
TGTGCCAGCAGCAAAGGAGGCTCTGGGGCCAACGTCCTGACTTTC	CASSKGGSGANVLTF	.	.	TRBV7-2	TRBJ2-6
TGTGCCAGCAGATGGATGAACACTGAAGCTTTCTTT	CASRWMNTEAFF	.	.	TRBV2	TRBJ1-1
TGTGCCAGCAGCGTTCGGGGCTACACCTTC	CASSVRGYTF	.	.	TRBV9	TRBJ1-2
TGCGCCAGCAGCGAAAAGACCTACAATGAGCAGTTCTTC	CASSEKTYNEQFF	.	.	TRBV5-1	TRBJ2-1
TGCGCCACTATGGGGGCCAGGGACACTGAAGCTTTCTTT	CATMGARDTEAFF	few	.	TRBV5-1	TRBJ1-1
TGTGCCAGTAGCCTGGACAGGGGGGTTGAGCAGTTCTTC	CASSLDRGVEQFF	.	TRBD1	TRBV19	TRBJ2-1
TGTGCCAGCTCACCCCAAACAGGGGGACAAGAGACCCAGTACTTC	CASSPQTGGQETQYF	.	TRBD1	TRBV18	TRBJ2-5
TGTGCCAGCAGTGAAGCTTATGCGGGGGAGCAGTACTTC	CASSEAYAGEQYF	few	.	TRBV6-1	TRBJ2-7
TGTGCCAGCAGTTTTGGGGGACCACAAGAGACCCAGTACTTC	CASSFGGPQETQYF	.	.	TRBV27	TRBJ2-5
TGTGCCAGCAGCACAACCGGGACAGGGAATGGCTACACCTTC	CASSTTGTGNGYTF	.	TRBD1	TRBV5-5	TRBJ1-2
TGTGCCAGCAGCGCGAGTCTGGGGGCTAGCGGGCACACAGATACGCAGTATTTT	CASSASLGASGHTDTQYF	once	TRBD2	TRBV9	TRBJ2-3
TGTGCCAGCAGCGGGACAGGGGATGGAGGCTACACCTTC	CASSGTGDGGYTF	.	TRBD1	TRBV5-4	TRBJ1-2